In this sample, the clone carrying this T cell receptor beta chain turned up a few times. The time point: newly diagnosed GD, antithyroid drugs for less than 3 months. Generation of the TCR library employed RNA extracted from PBMCs. Arm-PCR of CDR3 regions with iRepertoire HTBI primers generated TCR beta libraries. TCRdb ran MiXCR on the multiplex PCR reads and lists one entry per CDR3 protein. The repertoire consists of 550,000 to 650,000 distinct CDR3 sequences, with roughly 16% occurring once and the leading ten covering about 12%. This entry belongs to a study of regulatory T cells in long-lasting Graves disease. The germline gives CDR1 SNHLY, CDR2 FYNNEI. Trimming cost V 6 bases and J 0 bases, with 9 bases left between them. The CDR3 consists of 14 residues. These data also featured in a second study, about T cells in Graves' hyperthyroidism and ophthalmopathy.

The sample consisted of peripheral blood mononuclear cells (PBMCs), taken at new diagnosis, from a patient treated with antithyroid drugs. The source of this sequence is a man aged 18 to 29 with Graves disease. The gene calls are TRBV2 and TRBJ1-3; D call uncertain. Here the CDR3 reads CASRQSFSGNTIYF. The DNA for the CDR3 is TGTGCCAGCAGGCAGTCTTTCTCTGGAAACACCATATATTTT.